The rows below give T cell receptor beta chains drawn from one sample of a study of T-cell reconstitution after alpha-beta-depleted transplantation in children. TCRdb re-called the PCR reads through MiXCR, storing one row per CDR3 protein. This sample has approximately 270,000 distinct CDR3 sequences, with about 24% found just once. The source material was PBMCs, mostly from graft donor cells, sampled 360 days after TCRalphabeta/CD19-depleted stem cell transplant. Receptors originate from a female patient aged 2-10 years who had a stem cell transplant for congenital amegakaryocytic thrombocytopenia, so the T cells may come from the graft donor. The CDR3 runs from the conserved cysteine through the conserved F or W. A D gene is named only where the DNA matches it firmly. Rows may omit the clone size; those that give it use once, few, many or a size class.

CDR3 length	V gene	J gene	clone size	D gene	CDR3 protein	CDR3 DNA
15	TRBV27	TRBJ2-1	few	-	CASSYREVPYNEQFF	TGTGCCAGCAGCTACAGGGAAGTCCCCTACAATGAGCAGTTCTTC
19	TRBV7-6	TRBJ2-2	few	TRBD2	CASSLVALAGEGHTGELFF	TGTGCCAGCAGCTTAGTGGCCTTAGCGGGAGAGGGGCACACCGGGGAGCTGTTTTTT
12	TRBV28	TRBJ2-1	many	-	CASSLPYSEQFF	TGTGCCAGCAGTTTACCGTACAGTGAGCAGTTCTTC
14	TRBV6-2/TRBV6-3	TRBJ2-5	few	-	CASSGLRGFETQYF	TGTGCCAGCAGTGGGCTCAGGGGATTCGAGACCCAGTACTTC
17	TRBV5-1	TRBJ2-7	-	TRBD2	CASSLDVGTSGPNEQYF	TGCGCCAGCAGCTTGGATGTTGGCACTAGCGGCCCAAACGAGCAGTACTTC
15	TRBV6-1	TRBJ2-7	-	-	CASSEPSDPAYEQYF	TGTGCCAGCAGTGAACCGTCGGACCCTGCCTACGAGCAGTACTTC
15	TRBV7-6	TRBJ2-2	few	-	CASSRRGSNTGELFF	TGTGCCAGCAGTCGTCGAGGGTCGAACACCGGGGAGCTGTTTTTT
16	TRBV20-1	TRBJ2-3	-	TRBD2	CSARSGTSGGGDTQYF	TGCAGTGCTAGATCCGGGACTAGCGGAGGAGGGGATACGCAGTATTTT
13	TRBV5-1	TRBJ2-5	-	TRBD1	CASSLTGFETQYF	TGCGCCAGCAGCCTGACAGGGTTTGAGACCCAGTACTTC
17	TRBV7-3	TRBJ2-5	few	-	CASSFLTTGTSQETQYF	TGTGCCAGCAGCTTCCTTACAACCGGGACATCCCAAGAGACCCAGTACTTC
16	TRBV5-1	TRBJ1-6	few	-	CASSLTESSYNSPLHF	TGCGCCAGCAGCTTGACAGAGAGCTCCTATAATTCACCCCTCCACTTT
14	TRBV5-1	TRBJ2-3	-	-	CASSLAPIGDTQYF	TGCGCCAGCAGCTTGGCCCCAATCGGGGATACGCAGTATTTT
14	TRBV7-9	TRBJ1-2	few	-	CASSLDWANYGYTF	TGTGCCAGCAGCTTAGACTGGGCGAACTATGGCTACACCTTC
15	TRBV5-1	TRBJ1-2	few	-	CASTLMEGVDYGYTF	TGCGCCAGCACTCTCATGGAAGGGGTTGACTATGGCTACACCTTC
15	TRBV7-3	TRBJ2-1	few	-	CASSLNLGSDNEQFF	TGTGCCAGCAGCTTAAATCTTGGCAGCGACAATGAGCAGTTCTTC
14	TRBV4-1	TRBJ2-2	many	-	CASSQVRYTGELFF	TGCGCCAGCAGCCAGGTCAGGTACACCGGGGAGCTGTTTTTT
16	TRBV7-8	TRBJ2-1	few	-	CASRPARGRSDNEQFF	TGTGCCAGCAGGCCCGCGCGGGGGCGGTCCGACAATGAGCAGTTCTTC
14	TRBV20-1	TRBJ2-1	-	-	CSADSQSSYNEQFF	TGCAGTGCTGATAGCCAAAGCTCCTACAATGAGCAGTTCTTC
16	TRBV12-3/TRBV12-4	TRBJ1-4	-	TRBD1	CASSQPHRGGDEKLFF	TGTGCCAGCAGTCAACCGCACAGGGGAGGGGATGAAAAACTGTTTTTT
15	TRBV6-2/TRBV6-3	TRBJ2-2	many	-	CASRLLRDITGELFF	TGTGCCAGCAGGCTACTCCGGGACATCACCGGGGAGCTGTTTTTT
14	TRBV28	TRBJ2-5	-	TRBD2	CASSLTSVAGTQYF	TGTGCCAGCAGTTTAACTTCCGTAGCGGGGACCCAGTACTTC
14	TRBV3-1	TRBJ2-5	few	-	CASSPRDHQETQYF	TGTGCCAGCAGCCCACGGGACCACCAAGAGACCCAGTACTTC
14	TRBV6-1	TRBJ2-3	many	TRBD2	CASSGLAGSDTQYF	TGTGCCAGCAGTGGACTAGCGGGATCAGATACGCAGTATTTT
14	TRBV10-3	TRBJ2-3	-	TRBD1	CAMKGQGRPDTQYF	TGTGCCATGAAGGGACAGGGGAGGCCAGATACGCAGTATTTT
20	TRBV12-3/TRBV12-4	TRBJ2-1	few	TRBD2	CASSSPLGTSGGSIYNEQFF	TGTGCCAGCAGTTCCCCCCTCGGGACTAGCGGGGGGAGCATCTACAATGAGCAGTTCTTC
16	TRBV7-9	TRBJ2-7	-	TRBD1	CASSYTGTGHAYEQYF	TGTGCCAGCAGCTATACCGGGACAGGGCATGCCTACGAGCAGTACTTC
13	TRBV12-3/TRBV12-4	TRBJ1-2	-	-	CASSLIPAYGYTF	TGTGCCAGCAGTTTAATCCCTGCCTATGGCTACACCTTC
16	TRBV28	TRBJ2-1	-	-	CASSSQSAIDYNEQFF	TGTGCCAGCAGTTCCCAGTCGGCTATCGACTACAATGAGCAGTTCTTC
14	TRBV12-3/TRBV12-4	TRBJ1-2	many	-	CASSRQAANYGYTF	TGTGCCAGCAGTCGACAGGCAGCTAACTATGGCTACACCTTC
13	TRBV29-1	TRBJ1-1	few	-	CSATDSGATEAFF	TGCAGCGCTACGGACAGCGGGGCCACTGAAGCTTTCTTT
17	TRBV3-1	TRBJ1-2	-	TRBD1	CASSAVFFSGQDYGYTF	TGTGCCAGCTCCGCCGTATTTTTCTCGGGACAGGATTATGGCTACACCTTC
14	TRBV30	TRBJ2-7	few	TRBD2	CAWSVLAGNYEQYF	TGTGCCTGGAGTGTACTAGCGGGGAACTACGAGCAGTACTTC
15	TRBV18	TRBJ2-7	-	-	CASSPSGPSPYEQYF	TGTGCCAGCTCACCATCCGGACCATCCCCCTACGAGCAGTACTTC
12	TRBV29-1	TRBJ2-1	few	-	CSVSASYNEQFF	TGCAGCGTCTCGGCGTCCTACAATGAGCAGTTCTTC
14	TRBV3-1	TRBJ1-1	few	TRBD1	CASSPGTGGMKAFF	TGTGCCAGCAGTCCCGGGACAGGGGGTATGAAAGCTTTCTTT
14	TRBV11-2	TRBJ2-1	-	TRBD2	CASSRGLAGSEQFF	TGTGCCAGCAGCAGAGGACTAGCGGGATCTGAGCAGTTCTTC
14	TRBV7-9	TRBJ2-5	-	-	CASSLVTLQETQYF	TGTGCCAGCAGCTTAGTGACGTTACAAGAGACCCAGTACTTC
16	TRBV12-3/TRBV12-4	TRBJ2-7	few	TRBD1	CASSPRQGPSSYEQYF	TGTGCCAGCAGTCCAAGACAGGGACCCAGCTCCTACGAGCAGTACTTC
15	TRBV12-3/TRBV12-4	TRBJ1-2	few	TRBD1	CASSLPGQGWNGYTF	TGTGCCAGCAGTTTACCCGGACAGGGCTGGAATGGCTACACCTTC
15	TRBV20-1	TRBJ1-2	few	-	CSARRPNTGPYGYTF	TGCAGTGCTAGGAGACCAAATACAGGGCCCTATGGCTACACCTTC
18	TRBV28	TRBJ2-3	-	TRBD2	CASSFCSLAGGNTDTQYF	TGTGCCAGCAGTTTCTGTTCCCTAGCGGGGGGGAACACAGATACGCAGTATTTT
13	TRBV29-1	TRBJ2-6	few	TRBD1	CSVASTGNSVLTF	TGCAGCGTTGCGTCGACAGGGAATAGCGTCCTGACTTTC